The 22 T cell receptor beta chains below all came from one sample that was sequenced in a study of shared clonotypes between healthy human individuals. Sequenced by immunoSEQ multiplex PCR; TCRdb stores in-frame clones only, minus some. The table includes about 730,000 clones, just under 75% detected once. The specimen sequenced was memory CD4+ T cells sorted from blood. Documented subset: CD45RA-negative fraction. These receptors were taken from a woman in her twenties or thirties in good health.

The rearrangement uses TRBV29-1 and TRBJ1-1; 10 bases line up with TRBD1. In germline, CDR1 is SQVTM, CDR2 ANQGSEA. The CDR3 totals 12 residues. Trimming took 6 bases from V and 3 from J; bases not matched to a gene: 1. CDR3 residues: CSVGQGDTEAFF. The CDR3 DNA follows: TGCAGCGTCGGACAGGGGGACACTGAAGCTTTCTTT.

The chain couples TRBV4-1 to TRBJ2-2; D may be TRBD2 (6 bases). The CDR3 spans 16 residues. V shed 1 base and J shed 5 bases, with 14 bases lying between them. Germline V lookup: CDR1 MGHRA, CDR2 YSYEKL. CDR3 amino acids: CASSQGPSAGTGELFF. CDR3 sequence (DNA): TGCGCCAGCAGCCAAGGCCCGTCGGCGGGGACCGGGGAGCTGTTTTTT.

The CDR3 sequence: CASTKRLAGEVRETQYF. DNA for the CDR3: TGTGCCAGCACCAAAAGGCTAGCGGGAGAGGTTCGGGAGACCCAGTACTTC. The chain employs TRBV28 and TRBJ2-5; TRBD2 agrees at 10 bases. The junction had 16 bases not matched to a gene; V was cut back by 7 bases and J by 5 bases. This CDR3 has 17 amino acids. Germline CDR1 and CDR2: MDHEN and SYDVKM.

The chain recombines TRBV5-6 with TRBJ2-1; the D is unclear. The V gene lost 4 bases and the J gene lost 3 bases, with 8 bases spanning the gap. Germline V gives CDR1 SGHDT, CDR2 YYEEEE. The CDR3 has 13 amino acids. CDR3 protein: CASSKGLYNEQFF. The CDR3 DNA reads TGTGCCAGCAGCAAGGGCCTCTACAATGAGCAGTTCTTC.

This chain uses TRBV4-2 with TRBJ2-7; no clear D gene. Germline loops: CDR1 LGHNA, CDR2 YNFKEQ. Trimming cost V 0 bases and J 0 bases, with 3 bases left between them. The CDR3 loop spans 13 amino acids. CDR3 in amino acids: CASSQDYSYEQYF. The CDR3 nucleotides read TGTGCCAGCAGCCAAGACTACTCCTACGAGCAGTACTTC.

With regard to this clone: One base separates it from a far larger clone, so it is likely a read error. Other nucleotide sequences from this sample produce the same CDR3. CDR3 loop: CASSFGQTDTQYF. The CDR3 nucleotides read TGCGCCAGCAGCTTCGGACAGACGGATACGCAGTATTTT. This chain joins TRBV5-1 and TRBJ2-3; a possible D gene is TRBD1 (6 bases). Between the trimmed V and J ends, which lost 2 bases and 6 bases, there was a span of 10 bases. This CDR3 has 13 amino acids. CDR1 SGHRS and CDR2 YFSETQ come from the germline V gene.

The gene calls are TRBV19 and TRBJ2-5; D remains ambiguous. Germline CDR1 and CDR2: LNHDA and SQIVND (reference sequence). The CDR3 runs 15 residues. With 4 bases removed from V and 0 bases from J, the gap between germline ends came to 12 bases. CDR3 in amino acids: CASSNRARHQETQYF. The CDR3 DNA sequence: TGTGCCAGTAGTAATCGGGCCCGACACCAAGAGACCCAGTACTTC. The full variable domain, its missing parts supplied by reference TRBV19 and TRBJ2-5, is DGGITQSPKYLFRKEGQNVTLSCEQNLNHDAMYWYRQDPGQGLRLIYYSQIVNDFQKGDIAEGYSVSREKKESFPLTVTSAQKNPTAFYLCASSNRARHQETQYFGPGTRLLVL.

This chain uses TRBV15 with TRBJ2-3; 12 bases match TRBD2. Unmatched junction bases numbered 5, after V lost 2 bases and J lost 5 bases. The CDR3 is 16 amino acids. Germline V gene sequence: CDR1 LNHNV, CDR2 YYDKDF (reference sequence). The CDR3 spells CATSRRTSGTGDTQYF. The CDR3 nucleotides read TGTGCCACCAGCAGAAGGACTAGCGGGACAGGAGATACGCAGTATTTT.

This chain links TRBV19 with TRBJ2-7; 11 nucleotides align to TRBD2. The CDR3 has 15 amino acids. With 6 bases clipped from V and 2 bases from J, the junction kept 6 bases outside the gene matches. CDR1 is LNHDA and CDR2 is SQIVND in the germline V gene (reference sequence). The DNA of the CDR3 is TGTGCCAGTAGGCCCGGGACTAGCGGCACCTACGAGCAGTACTTC. Protein: CASRPGTSGTYEQYF. Full variable domain (rest looked up from reference TRBV19 and TRBJ2-7): DGGITQSPKYLFRKEGQNVTLSCEQNLNHDAMYWYRQDPGQGLRLIYYSQIVNDFQKGDIAEGYSVSREKKESFPLTVTSAQKNPTAFYLCASRPGTSGTYEQYFGPGTRLTVT.

V and J are TRBV5-1 and TRBJ2-7, with D perhaps TRBD1 or TRBD2 (5 bases each). Germline CDR1 reads SGHRS; CDR2 reads YFSETQ. The CDR3 runs to 13 residues. V was shortened by 2 bases and J by 4 bases, with 10 bases between the two germline ends. CDR3 sequence: CASSFLGPYEQYF. The CDR3 DNA sequence: TGCGCCAGCAGCTTTCTGGGACCTTACGAGCAGTACTTC.

This clone has more than one count but fewer than ten. The rearrangement links TRBV7-9 to TRBJ2-7; 8 bases align to TRBD1. After removal of 4 bases from V and 5 bases from J, the junction contained 13 bases not matched to a gene. The CDR3 consists of 16 residues. The germline CDR1 and CDR2 sequences are SEHNR and FQNEAQ (reference sequence). This CDR3 is CASSYDLGQGRNEQYF. The CDR3 DNA reads as TGTGCCAGCAGCTATGATCTCGGACAGGGAAGAAACGAGCAGTACTTC.

As regards this clone: The sample holds other DNA sequences that translate to the same CDR3. The rearrangement links TRBV5-1 to TRBJ2-3; D is undetermined. The CDR3 consists of 14 residues. CDR1 and CDR2 from the germline V gene are SGHRS and YFSETQ. Trimming removed 3 bases at V and 0 bases at J, with 8 bases between. The CDR3 nucleotides read TGCGCCAGCAGCTCGGTTTCCAGCACAGATACGCAGTATTTT. Protein: CASSSVSSTDTQYF.

This chain links TRBV11-2 with TRBJ2-1; 10 bases line up with TRBD2. Trimming removed 1 base from V and 14 bases from J; junction bases left unmatched: 11. CDR3 length equals 15 residues. In germline, CDR1 is SGHAT, CDR2 FQNNGV. CDR3 in DNA: TGTGCCAGCAGCTTAGGTGTCGGACTAGCGGAGGGGAAGTTCTTC. Translated: CASSLGVGLAEGKFF.

This clone was recorded only once. The V gene is TRBV27, the J gene TRBJ1-1; 8 bases are shared with TRBD1. The ends lost 5 bases at V and 11 bases at J; junction bases unmatched: 7. Per the germline V gene, CDR1 is MNHEY and CDR2 is SMNVEV (reference sequence). The CDR3 is 12 residues long. CDR3 residues: CASSPITGGAFF. The CDR3, as DNA: TGTGCCAGCAGTCCCATTACAGGGGGGGCTTTCTTT.

This clone came up a few times. The chain joins TRBV6-1 to TRBJ2-7; 12 bases align to TRBD2. After removal of 4 bases from V and 0 bases from J, the junction contained 4 bases not matched to a gene. CDR1 MNHNS and CDR2 SASEGT come from the germline V gene. The CDR3 has 16 amino acids. The CDR3 nucleotides read TGTGCCAGCAGTGGGAAACTAGCGGGAGGCTCCTACGAGCAGTACTTC. It yields the protein CASSGKLAGGSYEQYF.

As regards this clone: The sample carries other DNA sequences with the same CDR3. This chain uses TRBV2 with TRBJ1-1; TRBD1 might be the D (6 bases). V was shortened by 3 bases and J by 5 bases, with 13 bases between the two germline ends. CDR1 is SNHLY, CDR2 FYNNEI, per germline. This CDR3 is 14 amino acids long. The CDR3 DNA reads as TGTGCCAGCAGTGAGGTGGGAGGGGGGACTGAAGCTTTCTTT. It yields the protein CASSEVGGGTEAFF. The variable domain in full, completed from reference TRBV2 and TRBJ1-1, reads EPEVTQTPSHQVTQMGQEVILRCVPISNHLYFYWYRQILGQKVEFLVSFYNNEISEKSEIFDDQFSVERPDGSNFTLKIRSTKLEDSAMYFCASSEVGGGTEAFFGQGTRLTVV.

This clone was detected a few times. The CDR3 nucleotides read TGTGCCAGCAGGATGGGACTAGCGGGAGGGCCTTACCCCAAAAACATTCAGTACTTC. Amino acid sequence: CASRMGLAGGPYPKNIQYF. The chain has TRBV2 and TRBJ2-4; 16 nucleotides agree with TRBD2. The CDR3 totals 19 residues. J lost 2 bases, V lost 6 bases, and 10 bases had no gene match. CDR1 is SNHLY, CDR2 FYNNEI, per germline.

The chain employs TRBV7-6 and TRBJ2-1; 13 bases agree with TRBD2. V shed 4 bases, J shed 7 bases, and the junction held 4 bases outside the gene matches. Germline V gene data show CDR1 as SGHVS and CDR2 as FNYEAQ. The CDR3 spans 15 residues. This CDR3 reads CASSSRLAGGNEQFF. CDR3 nucleotide sequence: TGTGCCAGCAGCTCCCGACTAGCGGGGGGTAATGAGCAGTTCTTC.

This chain joins TRBV12-2 and TRBJ2-1; the D call in the table, TRBD2, was not verified against the DNA. TRBV12-2 represents a pseudogene. The CDR3 runs 14 residues. CDR3 loop: CASRMQGPGNEQFF. Written as DNA, the CDR3 is TGTGCAAGTCGCATGCAAGGTCCGGGGAATGAGCAGTTCTTC.

The chain combines TRBV4-1 with TRBJ1-4; no clear D gene. CDR3 size: 17 residues. The germline CDR1 and CDR2 sequences are MGHRA and YSYEKL. Trimming shortened V by 3 bases and J by 1 base, and 15 bases separated the two germline ends. The chain's CDR3 is CASSHPREFLTNEKLFF. In DNA, the CDR3 is TGCGCCAGCAGCCATCCCCGGGAGTTTCTAACTAATGAAAAACTGTTTTTT.

The chain recombines TRBV19 with TRBJ1-1; D is uncertain. Looked up from germline, CDR1 is LNHDA and CDR2 is SQIVND (reference sequence). The CDR3 spans 15 residues. Trimming shortened V by 1 base and J by 1 base, and 10 bases separated the two germline ends. The CDR3 loop is CASSIAKTRNTEAFF. The CDR3 bases are TGTGCCAGTAGTATAGCTAAGACGAGGAACACTGAAGCTTTCTTT.

This clone appeared once. The chain employs TRBV6-1 and TRBJ2-3; 9 bases line up with TRBD2. The ends lost 1 base at V and 5 bases at J; junction bases unmatched: 10. The CDR3 covers 17 residues. In germline, CDR1 is MNHNS, CDR2 SASEGT. CDR3 sequence: CASSEELAGGAGDTQYF. The DNA of the CDR3 is TGTGCCAGCAGTGAAGAATTGGCGGGAGGGGCCGGAGATACGCAGTATTTT.